Listed here are 25 T cell receptor beta chains from one sample, sequenced in a study of early T cells in non-severe SARS-CoV-2 infection. TCRdb passed the 5' RACE reads through MiXCR, listing each CDR3 protein once. The sample lists 20,000 to 25,000 distinct CDR3 sequences, more than 4% seen once, with around 4% in the top ten. The sample consisted of whole blood. The origin of the receptors is an adult who was a healthcare worker with PCR-confirmed SARS-CoV-2 infection or an uninfected control (not recorded which).

This clonotype was observed many times. V gene TRBV28 combines with J gene TRBJ2-2; TRBD1 matches at 8 bases. The CDR3 has 16 residues. Germline CDR1 reads MDHEN; CDR2 reads SYDVKM. Losses at the gene ends were 8 bases for V and 1 base for J; bases not matched to a gene: 9. As DNA, the CDR3 is TGTGCCAGCCCCCCACCCGGGACAGGGAACACCGGGGAGCTGTTTTTT. It specifies CASPPPGTGNTGELFF. Full variable domain (missing parts from reference TRBV28 and TRBJ2-2): DVKVTQSSRYLVKRTGEKVFLECVQDMDHENMFWYRQDPGLGLRLIYFSYDVKMKEKGDIPEGYSVSREKKERFSLILESASTNQTSMYLCASPPPGTGNTGELFFGEGSRLTVL.

This clonotype was seen ten or more times. V is TRBV7-2 and J is TRBJ2-2, with 7 positions matching TRBD2. Germline V lookup: CDR1 SGHTA, CDR2 FQGNSA. This CDR3 is built from 13 residues. Trimming took 3 bases from V and 7 from J; bases not matched to a gene: 2. The CDR3 loop is CASSFGLVGELFF. The CDR3 DNA reads TGTGCCAGCAGCTTTGGACTAGTCGGGGAGCTGTTTTTT. Variable domain in full (rest from reference TRBV7-2 and TRBJ2-2): GAGVSQSPSNKVTEKGKDVELRCDPISGHTALYWYRQSLGQGLEFLIYFQGNSAPDKSGLPSDRFSAERTGGSVSTLTIQRTQQEDSAVYLCASSFGLVGELFFGEGSRLTVL.

This clonotype is labeled medium-sized. J is TRBJ2-1 and V is TRBV10-2; possible D gene TRBD2, 5 bases. There are 12 residues in the CDR3. Germline V gene data show CDR1 as WSHSY and CDR2 as SAAADI. V was clipped by 6 bases and J by 6 bases, with 9 bases between them. This CDR3 is CASRGEGNEQFF. The CDR3 nucleotides read TGCGCCAGCAGGGGAGAGGGCAATGAGCAGTTCTTC.

The chain links TRBV18 to TRBJ2-4, with D perhaps TRBD2 (5 bases). Germline lookup yields CDR1 KGHSH and CDR2 LQKENI. Trimming stripped 2 bases from V and 2 bases from J, with 10 bases between. CDR3 length: 15 residues. The CDR3 region has the DNA TGTGCCAGCTCACCAAGGCTGGACTCCAAAAACATTCAGTACTTC. Encoded protein: CASSPRLDSKNIQYF.

This clonotype was observed a few times. The genes are TRBV6-5 and TRBJ1-4; D not certain. Germline lookup yields CDR1 MNHEY and CDR2 SVGAGI. V was clipped by 4 bases and J by 8 bases, with 11 bases between them. CDR3 length: 13 amino acids. CDR3 sequence (DNA): TGTGCCAGCAGTTCCGAGGGTCGGGAAAAACTGTTTTTT. The encoded protein is CASSSEGREKLFF.

By proportion, this clonotype is medium-sized (0.01 to 0.1%). The V gene is TRBV10-3, the J gene TRBJ2-3; 7 bases agree with TRBD2. Germline V gives CDR1 ENHRY, CDR2 SYGVKD. The CDR3 runs to 14 residues. The trim removed 4 bases at V and 2 bases at J, leaving 3 bases unmatched. CDR3 region: CAISVGGTTDTQYF. CDR3 DNA sequence: TGTGCCATCAGTGTCGGGGGGACCACAGATACGCAGTATTTT.

This clonotype was counted at least ten times. This chain joins TRBV12-3 or TRBV12-4 and TRBJ1-2, with D perhaps matching TRBD1 (5 bases). Trimming cost V 7 bases and J 5 bases, with 11 bases left between them. The CDR3 sequence is 12 residues long. The CDR3: CASKGPVYGYTF. The CDR3 bases are TGTGCCAGCAAGGGACCGGTTTATGGCTACACCTTC.

This clonotype was seen ten or more times. The chain employs TRBV30 and TRBJ1-6, with TRBD1 matching 7 bases. Per germline, CDR1 GTSNPN and CDR2 SVGIG (reference sequence). The length of the CDR3 is 14 residues. J lost 5 bases, V lost 4 bases, and 5 bases had no gene match. The CDR3 protein is CAWTKDRDNSPLHF. CDR3 nucleotide sequence: TGTGCCTGGACAAAAGACAGGGATAATTCACCCCTCCACTTT.

A remark on this clonotype: It may be a read error: a sequence one base away is much more abundant. Without the conserved terminal phenylalanine or tryptophan, this CDR3 likely stems from a read error. This chain links TRBV11-2 with TRBJ2-3, with unresolved D. The germline gives CDR1 SGHAT, CDR2 FQNNGV. The V end lost 6 bases, the J end lost 7 bases, and 8 bases lay between the germline ends. CDR3 length equals 11 residues. Here the CDR3 reads CASSNANTQYS. The CDR3 DNA reads TGTGCCAGCAGTAATGCTAATACGCAGTATTCT.

The J gene is TRBJ2-1, the V gene TRBV7-2, with D perhaps TRBD1 or TRBD2 (6 bases each). With 1 base removed from V and 8 bases from J, the gap between germline ends came to 9 bases. The CDR3 is 13 amino acids. Per germline, CDR1 SGHTA and CDR2 FQGNSA. The CDR3 region is CASSLVGGDEQFF. DNA of the CDR3: TGTGCCAGCAGCTTAGTCGGGGGCGATGAGCAGTTCTTC.

The table lists this clonotype with many counts. The V gene is TRBV29-1, the J gene TRBJ2-7, with a weak D call TRBD2 (7 bases). The CDR3 runs 17 residues. The germline gives CDR1 SQVTM, CDR2 ANQGSEA. V was cut by 5 bases and J by 7 bases, with 30 bases left in between. CDR3 bases: TGCAGCGTTACTCCGACGGGCCGGGGGGCCCTTGTGGGAGAGCAGTACTTC. This sequence encodes CSVTPTGRGALVGEQYF.

This clonotype came up many times. The V gene is TRBV5-1, the J gene TRBJ2-1; 14 nucleotides match TRBD2. This CDR3 is 18 amino acids long. With 2 bases clipped from V and 5 bases from J, the junction kept 9 bases outside the gene matches. Germline CDR1 SGHRS, CDR2 YFSETQ. The DNA of the CDR3 is TGCGCCAGCAGCTTCGTCGGTGGACTAGCGGGGGGCAACAATGAGCAGTTCTTC. This encodes CASSFVGGLAGGNNEQFF. Full variable domain (remainder filled in from reference TRBV5-1 and TRBJ2-1): KAGVTQTPRYLIKTRGQQVTLSCSPISGHRSVSWYQQTPGQGLQFLFEYFSETQRNKGNFPGRFSGRQFSNSRSEMNVSTLELGDSALYLCASSFVGGLAGGNNEQFFGPGTRLTVL.

The chain employs TRBV6-2 or TRBV6-3 and TRBJ2-5; TRBD1 is a possible D gene (6 bases). Germline V gene lookup returns CDR1 MNHEY and CDR2 SVGEGT. V was trimmed by 8 bases and J by 1 base, leaving 14 bases between them. The CDR3 runs 14 residues. This CDR3 is CASHTGHTQETQYF. The CDR3 DNA reads as TGTGCCAGCCATACAGGGCATACCCAAGAGACCCAGTACTTC.

This clonotype was detected ten times or more. The CDR3 sequence: CASSLALGHEQYF. CDR3 nucleotides: TGTGCCAGCAGCTTAGCTCTGGGCCACGAGCAGTACTTC. The chain links TRBV7-9 to TRBJ2-7; D gene uncertain. With 0 bases removed from V and 5 bases from J, the gap between germline ends came to 8 bases. The CDR3 is made up of 13 amino acids. Germline V gene lookup returns CDR1 SEHNR and CDR2 FQNEAQ (reference sequence).

This clonotype was recorded many times. The chain uses TRBV19 and TRBJ2-3; 10 positions agree with TRBD1. Germline trimming cut 8 bases from V and 3 bases from J; bases unmatched to any gene: 5. The germline CDR1 and CDR2 sequences are LNHDA and SQIVND (reference sequence). The CDR3 totals 14 residues. DNA for the CDR3: TGTGCCAGTCTCCGGACAGGGGGGACAGATACGCAGTATTTT. Its translation is CASLRTGGTDTQYF.

This clonotype was observed many times. The genes are TRBV6-6 and TRBJ2-1; D gene unclear. CDR3 length: 14 amino acids. The germline gives CDR1 MNHNY, CDR2 SVGAGI (reference sequence). Deletions cut 2 bases from V and 5 bases from J, with 10 bases between. The chain's CDR3 is CASSYEAANNEQFF. The CDR3 nucleotides read TGTGCCAGCAGTTACGAGGCAGCTAACAATGAGCAGTTCTTC.

In this sample, this clonotype turned up many times. The chain is built from TRBV2 and TRBJ1-2; a possible D gene is TRBD1 (5 bases). Germline CDR1 is SNHLY and CDR2 is FYNNEI. V was pared by 6 bases and J by 4 bases, with 21 bases between. The CDR3 is 16 residues long. Here the CDR3 DNA reads TGTGCCAGCAGAGAGAGCGATGACAGCCCATCCTATGGCTACACCTTC. Amino acids: CASRESDDSPSYGYTF.

This clonotype was counted many times. The chain joins TRBV28 to TRBJ2-7; TRBD1 matches at 9 bases. The CDR3 runs 15 residues. After removal of 5 bases from V and 3 bases from J, the junction contained 8 bases not matched to a gene. Germline assignment: CDR1 MDHEN and CDR2 SYDVKM. CDR3 region: CASSDPGQGLYEQYF. The CDR3, as DNA: TGTGCCAGCAGTGACCCGGGACAGGGCCTCTACGAGCAGTACTTC.

V and J are TRBV4-2 and TRBJ2-1; D is unresolved. The CDR3 totals 12 residues. V gave up 0 bases and J gave up 5 bases, with 2 bases separating them. Germline CDR1 LGHNA, CDR2 YNFKEQ. The CDR3 is CASSQDHNEQFF. In DNA, the CDR3 is TGTGCCAGCAGCCAAGACCACAATGAGCAGTTCTTC.

This clonotype was recorded at least ten times. V is TRBV11-2 and J is TRBJ2-3, with 8 bases matching TRBD2. The junction had 2 bases not matched to a gene; V was cut back by 5 bases and J by 1 base. Germline-derived CDR1 and CDR2 are SGHAT and FQNNGV. The CDR3 is made up of 14 amino acids. CDR3 residues: CASSISGGTDTQYF. CDR3 nucleotide sequence: TGTGCCAGCAGCATTAGCGGGGGCACAGATACGCAGTATTTT.

The V call is TRBV4-2, the J call TRBJ2-1; D ambiguous. The ends were cut back, 7 bases at V and 7 bases at J, with 14 bases in the middle. This CDR3 contains 13 residues. Germline assignment: CDR1 LGHNA and CDR2 YNFKEQ. The CDR3 DNA reads TGTGCCAGCACCGTAAACCCAGGTAATGAGCAGTTCTTC. As protein: CASTVNPGNEQFF.

Concerning this clonotype: At one end, the junction sequence differs from germline, possibly due to a read error. CDR3 amino acids: CASNLSKTGTYEQYF. In DNA, the CDR3 is TGTGCCAGCAATTTATCGAAGACGGGGACCTACGAGCAGTACTTC. This chain uses TRBV27 with TRBJ2-7; D is possibly TRBD2 (5 bases). The length of the CDR3 is 15 residues. From germline, CDR1 is MNHEY and CDR2 SMNVEV (reference sequence).

By its share, this clonotype is medium-sized. Germline and junction disagree at one end, which may indicate a read error. The chain recombines TRBV7-7 with TRBJ2-7; D is undetermined. The CDR3 sequence is 14 residues long. The germline gives CDR1 SSHAT, CDR2 FNYEAQ (reference sequence). CDR3 loop: CASSPSPGSHEQYF. CDR3 coding DNA: TGTGCTAGCAGTCCAAGCCCGGGTAGCCACGAGCAGTACTTC.

This clonotype was seen many times. The chain employs TRBV19 and TRBJ2-2; 7 bases are shared with TRBD1. CDR1 and CDR2 from the germline V gene are LNHDA and SQIVND (reference sequence). Losses at the gene ends were 6 bases for V and 0 bases for J; bases not matched to a gene: 7. This CDR3 comprises 16 residues. Here the CDR3 DNA reads TGTGCCAGTAGGGGTGGGACAGCGGCGAACACCGGGGAGCTGTTTTTT. This sequence encodes CASRGGTAANTGELFF.

This clonotype was picked up many times. This chain joins TRBV4-1 and TRBJ1-5, with no clear D. Trimming removed 0 bases at V and 0 bases at J, with 9 bases between. The V gene's germline CDR1 is MGHRA and CDR2 YSYEKL. CDR3 size: 16 residues. This chain's CDR3 is CASSQEGSNSNQPQHF. The CDR3 DNA is TGCGCCAGCAGCCAAGAAGGTTCAAATAGCAATCAGCCCCAGCATTTT.